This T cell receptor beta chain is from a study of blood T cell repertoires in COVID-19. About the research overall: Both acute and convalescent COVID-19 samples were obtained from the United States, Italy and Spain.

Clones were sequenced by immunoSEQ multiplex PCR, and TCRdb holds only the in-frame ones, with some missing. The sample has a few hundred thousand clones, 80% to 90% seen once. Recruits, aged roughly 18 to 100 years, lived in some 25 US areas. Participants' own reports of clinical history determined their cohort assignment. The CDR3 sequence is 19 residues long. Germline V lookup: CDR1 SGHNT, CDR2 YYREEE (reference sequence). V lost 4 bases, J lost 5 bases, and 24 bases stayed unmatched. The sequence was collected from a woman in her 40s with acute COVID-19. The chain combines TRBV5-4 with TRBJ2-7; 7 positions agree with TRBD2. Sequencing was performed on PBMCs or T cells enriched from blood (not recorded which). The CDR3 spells CASSPRSLAALGEEDEQYF. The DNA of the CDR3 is TGTGCCAGCAGCCCGAGAAGCCTAGCGGCCCTCGGTGAAGAGGACGAGCAGTACTTC.